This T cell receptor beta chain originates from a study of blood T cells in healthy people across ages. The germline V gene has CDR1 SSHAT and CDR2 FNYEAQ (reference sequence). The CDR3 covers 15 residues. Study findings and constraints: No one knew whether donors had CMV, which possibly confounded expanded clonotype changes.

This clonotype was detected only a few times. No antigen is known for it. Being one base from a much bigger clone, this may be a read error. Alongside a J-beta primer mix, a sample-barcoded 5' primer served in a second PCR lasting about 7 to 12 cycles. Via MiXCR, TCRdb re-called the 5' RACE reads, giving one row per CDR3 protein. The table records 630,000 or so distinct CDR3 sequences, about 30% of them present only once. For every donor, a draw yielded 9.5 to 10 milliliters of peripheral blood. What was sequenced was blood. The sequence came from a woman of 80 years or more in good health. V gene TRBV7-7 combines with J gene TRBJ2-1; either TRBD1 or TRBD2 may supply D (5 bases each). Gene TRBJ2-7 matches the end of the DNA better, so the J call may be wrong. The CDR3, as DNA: TGTGCTAGCAGCTTAGACCGGGACGCCTACAATGAGCAGTACTTC. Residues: CASSLDRDAYNEQYF.